This paragraph reports one T cell receptor (beta chain). Antigen: not known. An end of the junction differs from the germline gene, which may be a read error. Other DNA sequences of this sample code for an identical CDR3. RNA extraction was followed by reverse transcription into cDNA, which acted as the sequencing template. Assay: immunoSEQ multiplex PCR; the TCRdb copy retains only in-frame clones and omits some. The top ten clones hold about 16% of a sample with 150,000 or so clones, more than 75% of them seen once. The length of the CDR3 is 15 residues. Per the germline V gene, CDR1 is MNHNS and CDR2 is SASEGT. This record belongs to a study of CD8+ T cells in alopecia areata. Study-wide background: Treatment comprised oral tofacitinib, 5 to 10 mg twice daily, in treated patients. Study-level results: Greater clonality was observed in lesional scalp samples, especially alopecia totalis/universalis, versus normal scalp.

The receptor was derived from a human donor with alopecia areata. This chain joins TRBV6-1 and TRBJ2-1, with a tentative D call TRBD1 (5 bases). This material consisted of CD8+ T cells sorted from blood, taken at week 0. The CDR3 loop is CASSEGRAPYNEQFF. CDR3 sequence (DNA): TGTGCCAGCAGTGAGGGCAGGGCGCCCTACAATGAACAGTTCTTC.